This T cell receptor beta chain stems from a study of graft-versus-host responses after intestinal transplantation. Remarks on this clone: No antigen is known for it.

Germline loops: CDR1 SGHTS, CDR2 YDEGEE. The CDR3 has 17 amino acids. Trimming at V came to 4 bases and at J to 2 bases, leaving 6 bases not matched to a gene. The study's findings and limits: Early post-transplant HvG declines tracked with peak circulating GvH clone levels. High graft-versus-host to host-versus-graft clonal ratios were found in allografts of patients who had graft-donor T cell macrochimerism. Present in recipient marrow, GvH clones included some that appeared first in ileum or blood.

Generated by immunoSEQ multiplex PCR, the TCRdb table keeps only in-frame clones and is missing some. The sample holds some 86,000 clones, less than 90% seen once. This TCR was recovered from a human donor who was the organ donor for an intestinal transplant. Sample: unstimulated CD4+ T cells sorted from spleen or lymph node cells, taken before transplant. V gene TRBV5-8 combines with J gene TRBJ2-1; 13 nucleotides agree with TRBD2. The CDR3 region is CASSPGLAGAPYNEQFF. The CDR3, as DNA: TGTGCCAGCAGCCCAGGACTAGCGGGAGCCCCCTACAATGAGCAGTTCTTC.